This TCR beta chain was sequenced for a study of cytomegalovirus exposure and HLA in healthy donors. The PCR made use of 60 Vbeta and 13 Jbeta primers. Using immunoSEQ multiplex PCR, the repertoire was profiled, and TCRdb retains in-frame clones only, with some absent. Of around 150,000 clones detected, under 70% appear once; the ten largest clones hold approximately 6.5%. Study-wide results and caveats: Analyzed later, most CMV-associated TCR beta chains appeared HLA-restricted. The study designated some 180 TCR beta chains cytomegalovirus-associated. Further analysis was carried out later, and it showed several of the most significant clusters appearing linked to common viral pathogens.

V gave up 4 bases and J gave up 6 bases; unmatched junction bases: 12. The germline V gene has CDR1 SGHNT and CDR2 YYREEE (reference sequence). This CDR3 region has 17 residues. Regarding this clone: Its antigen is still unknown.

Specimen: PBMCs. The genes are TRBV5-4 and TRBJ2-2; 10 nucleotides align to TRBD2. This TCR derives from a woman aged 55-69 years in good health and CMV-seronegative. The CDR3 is CASSQAGTSATPGELFF. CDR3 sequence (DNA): TGTGCCAGCAGCCAAGCGGGGACTAGCGCTACTCCCGGGGAGCTGTTTTTT.